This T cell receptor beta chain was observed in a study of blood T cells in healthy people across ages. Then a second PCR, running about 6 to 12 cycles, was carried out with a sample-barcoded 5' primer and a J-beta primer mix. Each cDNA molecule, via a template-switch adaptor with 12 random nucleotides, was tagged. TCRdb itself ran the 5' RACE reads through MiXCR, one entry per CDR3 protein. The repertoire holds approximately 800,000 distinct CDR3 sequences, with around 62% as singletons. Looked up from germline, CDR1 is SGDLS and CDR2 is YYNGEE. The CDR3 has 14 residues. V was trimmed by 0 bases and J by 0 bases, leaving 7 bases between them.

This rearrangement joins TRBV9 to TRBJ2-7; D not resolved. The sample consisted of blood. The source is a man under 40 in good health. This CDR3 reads CASSVAISSYEQYF. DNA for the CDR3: TGTGCCAGCAGCGTAGCGATAAGCTCCTACGAGCAGTACTTC.